The 5 T cell receptor beta chains reported below all come from one sample, sequenced in a study of blood T cells in healthy people across ages. Then a second PCR, running about 6 to 12 cycles, was carried out with a sample-barcoded 5' primer and a J-beta primer mix. A single record per CDR3 protein comes from TCRdb applying MiXCR to the 5' RACE reads. The sample holds about 700,000 distinct CDR3 sequences; about a third are singletons and the top ten take roughly 15%. Sequenced sample: blood. Receptors originate from a woman aged 80 or over in good health.

This clonotype showed up many times. The chain is built from TRBV7-9 and TRBJ1-1; no clear D. The CDR3 spans 13 residues. The germline gives CDR1 SEHNR, CDR2 FQNEAQ (reference sequence). With 7 bases removed from V and 7 bases from J, the gap between germline ends came to 16 bases. CDR3 bases: TGTGCCAGCAAGGCAGCCGTATATGTTGAAGCTTTCTTT. Encoded protein: CASKAAVYVEAFF.

The J gene is TRBJ1-1, the V gene TRBV30, with no clear D. Per germline, CDR1 GTSNPN and CDR2 SVGIG (reference sequence). The CDR3 is 13 residues long. Deletions cut 2 bases from V and 6 bases from J, with 13 bases between. CDR3 sequence: CAWSRGNSPEAFF. The CDR3 DNA is TGTGCCTGGAGTCGCGGGAATTCGCCTGAAGCTTTCTTT.

This clonotype was detected a few times. This chain joins TRBV7-3 and TRBJ1-1, with 8 bases matching TRBD1. The CDR3 spans 15 residues. Germline V gene sequence: CDR1 SGHTA, CDR2 FQGTGA. V lost 5 bases and J lost 5; bases outside the gene matches: 10. CDR3 coding DNA: TGTGCCAGCAGCCCTCCCGGACAGGGCGGGACTGAAGCTTTCTTT. As protein: CASSPPGQGGTEAFF.

This clonotype was found once. The V and J genes are TRBV24-1 and TRBJ2-1, with 7 bases that match TRBD2. V dropped 7 bases and J dropped 0; count of bases not matched to a gene: 2. The germline CDR1 and CDR2 sequences are KGHDR and SFDVKD. The CDR3 is 14 residues long. The CDR3 loop is CATSGEGSYNEQFF. CDR3 nucleotides: TGTGCCACCAGCGGGGAGGGCTCCTACAATGAGCAGTTCTTC.

V and J are TRBV5-1 and TRBJ2-7; TRBD2 matches 12 bases. The CDR3 totals 16 residues. The trim removed 4 bases at V and 5 bases at J, leaving 10 bases unmatched. Germline CDR1 is SGHRS and CDR2 is YFSETQ. DNA of the CDR3: TGCGCCAGCAGCCCGGAACTAGCGGGGGGTGATGACGAGCAGTACTTC. Translated: CASSPELAGGDDEQYF.